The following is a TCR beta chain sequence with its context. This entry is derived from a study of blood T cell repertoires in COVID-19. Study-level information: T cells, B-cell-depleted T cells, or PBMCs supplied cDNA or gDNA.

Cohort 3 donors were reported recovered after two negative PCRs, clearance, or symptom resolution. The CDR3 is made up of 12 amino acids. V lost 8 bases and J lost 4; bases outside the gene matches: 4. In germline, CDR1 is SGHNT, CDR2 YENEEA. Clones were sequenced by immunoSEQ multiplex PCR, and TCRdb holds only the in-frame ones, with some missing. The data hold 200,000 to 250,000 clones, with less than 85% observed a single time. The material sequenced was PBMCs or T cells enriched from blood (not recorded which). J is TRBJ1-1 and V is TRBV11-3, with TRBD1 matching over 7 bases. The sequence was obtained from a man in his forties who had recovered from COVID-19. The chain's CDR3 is CASGTVSTEAFF. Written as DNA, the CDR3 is TGTGCCAGCGGGACAGTCAGCACTGAAGCTTTCTTT.